This TCR beta chain was profiled in a study of T cell repertoires in ileal Crohn's disease (dated 2019 in TCRdb). In the study overall: The median duration of disease was about 7.3 years, and at the time of surgery approximately 34% of patients were active smokers. Surgery was performed for a complication in all patients, with stricturing disease in around 60% and penetrating disease in around 40%. About half of the patients received postoperative therapy: about a dozen received thiopurines and 15 to 20 received anti-TNF agents. The TCR repertoire was analysed in 55 to 70 patients with Crohn's disease drawn from a prospective multicentre cohort. The study ran alongside a multicentre cohort designed to identify predictors of early endoscopic recurrence after ileocolonic resection. Endoscopic postoperative recurrence was defined as a Rutgeerts score above i0. A total of roughly 150 mucosal samples from roughly 60 patients were sequenced, collected from several sites on the surgical specimen and at postoperative endoscopy.

The CDR3 holds 17 amino acids from the cysteine to the phenylalanine. Only the CDR3 DNA stays, 51 bases, in frame from base 1. At the junction V is shortened by 2 bases and J by 6 bases, with 17 bases in between. The germline V gene provides CDR1 MDHEN and CDR2 SYDVKM. To be eligible, patients had to be adults with ileal or ileocolonic Crohn's disease and an indication for ileocolonic resection. Whole ileal mucosal biopsies were kept frozen at -80 degrees C prior to DNA extraction. Genomic DNA was extracted from frozen whole biopsies using a TRizol-based method and was quantified with a NanoDrop 2000 spectrophotometer. The paper as a whole reports these results and caveats: Mucosal CD4 and CD8 T cells were sorted and sequenced only in a subgroup of patients, the size of which was not stated. Compared with non-smokers, patients who were active smokers at surgery showed a significantly higher proportion of clonal expansions (about 27% vs 20%, p=0.02). Endoscopic recurrence was found to be associated with higher high-frequency clone percentages at surgery, and recurrence was observed in all patients with clonality above 26.8% (18/57). Compared with CD4 T cells, sorted CD8 T cells contained more high-frequency clones, which suggests that the mucosal expansions were mostly CD8.

For this clone: Its specific antigen is unknown. No much larger clone is present one base from it, and per-base qualities are unavailable.

About 500 nanograms of biopsy DNA per sample were submitted for commercial TCRB immunosequencing. Adaptive Biotechnology amplified CDR3 regions from genomic DNA with a two-step multiplex PCR that controlled for amplification bias. Primers for every V and J gene segment were used in the first PCR, and barcodes and Illumina adapters were added in the second PCR. An Illumina instrument was used to sequence the CDR3 libraries. In the source study's methods: Analysis combined the vendor-provided pipelines with custom analysis of raw data in R/Bioconductor under R version 3.3.0. Clonality, which ranges from 0 to 1, was calculated as the inverse of the normalised Shannon entropy across all productive clones. High-frequency clones were defined as the share of the repertoire taken up by the top 100 clones, keeping only clones that passed a 95% confidence test. Repertoire diversity was measured with the Simpson index, and overlap between samples was measured with the Morisita-Horn index. In TCRdb, the immuneACCESS table is reduced to in-frame sequences with V and J assigned. These tables do not hold every clone; where another copy was compared, an unresolved V gene accounts for under half, and the others remain unexplained. For V, J and clone size, that table is used; D and trimming come from the DNA. The sample contains approximately 7,000 clones, 70% of them found a single time. 18% of the sample comes from the top ten.

The chain joins TRBV28 to TRBJ1-6; confidence is insufficient to name the D gene. This clonotype was sampled from an adult with Crohn's disease. The sample consisted of ileal tissue. The CDR3 corresponds to CASSLRADFGGNSPLHF. The DNA sequence reads TGTGCCAGCAGTTTAAGGGCGGACTTCGGCGGTAATTCACCCCTCCACTTT.